This T cell receptor (beta chain) was identified during a study of T cell changes during pregnancy in multiple sclerosis. TCRdb's copy holds only in-frame clones and misses some; the assay was immunoSEQ multiplex PCR. The data show approximately 69,000 clones, with about 94% seen just once and about 0.5% held by the top ten. J gave up 8 bases and V 4 bases, and 12 bases lay outside the gene matches. This CDR3 comprises 16 residues. Germline V gene sequence: CDR1 MNHEY, CDR2 SVGAGI. The clonotype originates from a female donor with multiple sclerosis, enrolled in a pregnancy study. This rearrangement joins TRBV6-5 to TRBJ2-4; 9 positions match TRBD1. The starting material was peripheral blood, obtained in the third trimester of pregnancy. CDR3 sequence: CASSSGSPGQGDIQYF. The CDR3 nucleotides read TGTGCCAGCAGTTCGGGATCCCCGGGACAGGGAGACATTCAGTACTTC.